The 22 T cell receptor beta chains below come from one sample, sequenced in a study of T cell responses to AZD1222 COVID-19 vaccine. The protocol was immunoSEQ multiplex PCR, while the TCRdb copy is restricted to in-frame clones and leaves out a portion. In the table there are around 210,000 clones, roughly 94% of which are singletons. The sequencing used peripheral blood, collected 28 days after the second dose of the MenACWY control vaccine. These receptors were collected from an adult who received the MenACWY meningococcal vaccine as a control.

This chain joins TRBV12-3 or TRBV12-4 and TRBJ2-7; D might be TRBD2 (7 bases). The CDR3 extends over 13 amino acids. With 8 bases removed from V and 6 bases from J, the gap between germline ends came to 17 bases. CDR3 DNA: TGTGCCAGCCGATCTGGGGGGGGGCTCGAGCAGTACTTC. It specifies CASRSGGGLEQYF.

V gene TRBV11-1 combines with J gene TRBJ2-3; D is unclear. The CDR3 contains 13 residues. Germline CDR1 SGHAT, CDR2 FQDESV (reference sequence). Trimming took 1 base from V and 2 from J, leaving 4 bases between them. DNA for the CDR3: TGTGCCAGCAGCTTAGGTTTCACAGATACGCAGTATTTT. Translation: CASSLGFTDTQYF.

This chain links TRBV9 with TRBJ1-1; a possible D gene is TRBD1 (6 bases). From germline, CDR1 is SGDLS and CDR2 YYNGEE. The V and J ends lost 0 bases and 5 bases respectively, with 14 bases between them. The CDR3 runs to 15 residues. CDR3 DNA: TGTGCCAGCAGCGTAGGTGGGGGGGCTGGGACTGAAGCTTTCTTT. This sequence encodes CASSVGGGAGTEAFF.

Here the CDR3 DNA reads TGTGCCAGCAGCCAAGATCCCTACGGTACCCTTGACACTGAAGCTTTCTTT. Translating it yields CASSQDPYGTLDTEAFF. This chain joins TRBV4-2 and TRBJ1-1; D unresolved. Trimming took off 0 bases at V and 3 bases at J, with 17 bases between the two ends. The CDR3 contains 17 residues. Germline V gene lookup returns CDR1 LGHNA and CDR2 YNFKEQ.

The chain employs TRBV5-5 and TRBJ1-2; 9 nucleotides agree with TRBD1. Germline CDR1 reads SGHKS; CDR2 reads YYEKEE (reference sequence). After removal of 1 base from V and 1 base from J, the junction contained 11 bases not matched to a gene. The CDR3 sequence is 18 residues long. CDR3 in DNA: TGTGCCAGCAGCTTGACCCCCTACCGACAGGGGGGTAACTATGGCTACACCTTC. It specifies CASSLTPYRQGGNYGYTF.

CDR3 residues: CASRLAGTENYGYTF. CDR3 nucleotides: TGTGCCAGCCGTCTCGCCGGGACGGAGAACTATGGCTACACCTTC. V is TRBV6-5 and J is TRBJ1-2; perhaps TRBD1 as D (5 bases). Germline V lookup: CDR1 MNHEY, CDR2 SVGAGI. This CDR3 contains 15 residues. Trimming stripped 8 bases from V and 2 bases from J, with 18 bases between.

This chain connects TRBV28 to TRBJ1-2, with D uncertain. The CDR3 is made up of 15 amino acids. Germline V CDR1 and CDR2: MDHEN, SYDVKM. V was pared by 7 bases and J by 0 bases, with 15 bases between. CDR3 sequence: CASKGRGFPNYGYTF. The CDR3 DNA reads TGTGCCAGCAAGGGCCGAGGGTTTCCTAACTATGGCTACACCTTC.

The CDR3 nucleotides read TGTGCCAGCAGTGAATCAGGGAGGCCTGAAGCTTTCTTT. Protein product: CASSESGRPEAFF. The V and J genes are TRBV6-1 and TRBJ1-1, with D possibly matching TRBD1 (5 bases). The CDR3 contains 13 residues. Germline values: CDR1 MNHNS, CDR2 SASEGT. Trimming took off 2 bases at V and 6 bases at J, with 10 bases between the two ends.

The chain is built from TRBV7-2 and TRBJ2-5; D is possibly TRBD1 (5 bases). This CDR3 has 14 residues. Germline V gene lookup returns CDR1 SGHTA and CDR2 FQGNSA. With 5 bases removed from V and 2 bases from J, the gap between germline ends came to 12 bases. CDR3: CASSPRQLQETQYF. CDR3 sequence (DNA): TGTGCCAGCAGCCCAAGACAGTTACAAGAGACCCAGTACTTC.

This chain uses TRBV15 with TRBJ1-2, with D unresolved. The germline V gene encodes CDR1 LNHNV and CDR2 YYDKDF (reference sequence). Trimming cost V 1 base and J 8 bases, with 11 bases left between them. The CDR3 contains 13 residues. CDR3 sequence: CATSRVKSGGYTF. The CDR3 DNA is TGTGCCACCAGCAGAGTCAAAAGCGGAGGCTACACCTTC. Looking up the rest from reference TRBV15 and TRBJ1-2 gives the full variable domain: DAMVIQNPRYQVTQFGKPVTLSCSQTLNHNVMYWYQQKSSQAPKLLFHYYDKDFNNEADTPDNFQSRRPNTSFCFLDIRSPGLGDTAMYLCATSRVKSGGYTFGSGTRLTVV.

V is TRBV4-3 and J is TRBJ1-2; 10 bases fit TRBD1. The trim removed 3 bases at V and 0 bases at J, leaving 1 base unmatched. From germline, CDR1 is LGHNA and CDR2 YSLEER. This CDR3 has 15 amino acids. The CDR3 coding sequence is TGCGCCAGCAGCCAGGGGACAGGGGCTAACTATGGCTACACCTTC. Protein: CASSQGTGANYGYTF.

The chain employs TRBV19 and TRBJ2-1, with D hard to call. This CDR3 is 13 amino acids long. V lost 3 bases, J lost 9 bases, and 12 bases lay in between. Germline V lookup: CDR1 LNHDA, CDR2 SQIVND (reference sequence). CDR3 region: CASSIFLEGEQFF. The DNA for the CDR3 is TGTGCCAGTAGTATTTTTCTAGAAGGTGAGCAGTTCTTC.

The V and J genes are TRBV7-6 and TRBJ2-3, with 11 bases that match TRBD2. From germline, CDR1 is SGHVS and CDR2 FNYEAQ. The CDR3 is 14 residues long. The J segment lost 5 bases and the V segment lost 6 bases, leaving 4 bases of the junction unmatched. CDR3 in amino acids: CASSLAGGGDTQYF. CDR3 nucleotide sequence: TGTGCCAGCAGTCTAGCGGGGGGAGGAGATACGCAGTATTTT.

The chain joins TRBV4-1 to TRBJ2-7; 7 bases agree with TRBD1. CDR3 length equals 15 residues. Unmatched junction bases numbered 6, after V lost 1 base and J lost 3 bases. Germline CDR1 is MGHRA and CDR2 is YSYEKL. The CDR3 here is CASSQVGQGDYEQYF. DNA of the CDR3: TGCGCCAGCAGCCAAGTAGGCCAGGGGGACTACGAGCAGTACTTC.

CDR3 region: CASSLEVQETQYF. In DNA, the CDR3 is TGCGCCAGCAGCTTGGAGGTCCAAGAGACCCAGTACTTC. V is TRBV5-1 and J is TRBJ2-5; no reliable D call. From germline, CDR1 is SGHRS and CDR2 YFSETQ. This CDR3 contains 13 residues. V was shortened by 0 bases and J by 1 base, with 4 bases between the two germline ends.

Here the CDR3 DNA reads TGTGCCAGCAGTTACTCAGCAGGGGGGAGTCAGCCCCAGCATTTT. It is translated as CASSYSAGGSQPQHF. The rearrangement joins TRBV6-5 to TRBJ1-5; 7 bases are a match to TRBD1. The CDR3 is 15 residues long. V was pared by 0 bases and J by 6 bases, with 5 bases of the junction left unmatched. Germline V CDR1 and CDR2: MNHEY, SVGAGI.

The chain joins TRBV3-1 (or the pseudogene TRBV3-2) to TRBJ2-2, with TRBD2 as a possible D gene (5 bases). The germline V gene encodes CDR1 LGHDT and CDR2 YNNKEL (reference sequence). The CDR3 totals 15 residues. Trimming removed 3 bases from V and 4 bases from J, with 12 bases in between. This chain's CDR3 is CASSHAQGSTGELFF. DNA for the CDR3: TGTGCCAGCAGCCACGCCCAAGGGAGCACCGGGGAGCTGTTTTTT.

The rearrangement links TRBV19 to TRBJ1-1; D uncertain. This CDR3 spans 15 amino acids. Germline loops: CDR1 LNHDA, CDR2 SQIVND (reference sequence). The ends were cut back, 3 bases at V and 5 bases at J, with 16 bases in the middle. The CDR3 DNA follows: TGTGCCAGTAGTATCGGCCCGGGAAGAGGGACTGAAGCTTTCTTT. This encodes CASSIGPGRGTEAFF.

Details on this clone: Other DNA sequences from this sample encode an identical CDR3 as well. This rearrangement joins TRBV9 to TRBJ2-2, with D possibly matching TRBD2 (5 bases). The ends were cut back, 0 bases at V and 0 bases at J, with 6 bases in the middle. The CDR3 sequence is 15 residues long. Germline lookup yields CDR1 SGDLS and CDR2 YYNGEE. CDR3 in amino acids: CASSVGGSNTGELFF. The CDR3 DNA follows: TGTGCCAGCAGCGTAGGAGGGTCGAACACCGGGGAGCTGTTTTTT. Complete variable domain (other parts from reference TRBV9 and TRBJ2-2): DSGVTQTPKHLITATGQRVTLRCSPRSGDLSVYWYQQSLDQGLQFLIQYYNGEERAKGNILERFSAQQFPDLHSELNLSSLELGDSALYFCASSVGGSNTGELFFGEGSRLTVL.

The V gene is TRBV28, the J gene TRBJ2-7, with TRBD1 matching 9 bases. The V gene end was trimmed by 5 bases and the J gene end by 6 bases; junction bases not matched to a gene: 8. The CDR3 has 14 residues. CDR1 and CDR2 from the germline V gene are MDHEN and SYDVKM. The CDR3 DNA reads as TGTGCCAGCAGTCTGACCGGGACAGGGTCCGAGCAGTACTTC. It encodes CASSLTGTGSEQYF.

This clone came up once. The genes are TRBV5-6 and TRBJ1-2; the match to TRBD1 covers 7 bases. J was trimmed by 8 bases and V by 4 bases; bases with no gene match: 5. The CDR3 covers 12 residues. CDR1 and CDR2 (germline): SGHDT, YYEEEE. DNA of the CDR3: TGTGCCAGCAGCACCTACAGGGGCGGCTACACCTTC. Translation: CASSTYRGGYTF.

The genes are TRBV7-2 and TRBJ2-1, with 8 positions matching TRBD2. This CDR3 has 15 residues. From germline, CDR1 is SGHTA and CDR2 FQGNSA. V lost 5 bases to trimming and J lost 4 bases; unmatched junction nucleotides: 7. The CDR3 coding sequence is TGTGCCAGCAGCCCTGAGCGGGAGCGTTACAATGAGCAGTTCTTC. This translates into CASSPERERYNEQFF.